These 12 T cell receptor beta chains were all obtained from the same sample, sequenced in a study of spatial heterogeneity in lung cancer. The time point was: blood at routine non-recurrence follow-up after resection. Using its own MiXCR run on the 5' RACE reads, TCRdb lists one record per CDR3 protein. The sample includes about 94,000 distinct CDR3 sequences, approximately 19% seen only once; the top ten take 20% to 25%. Sequences were derived from PBMCs, sampled at follow-up. These receptors were taken from a male donor with early-stage non-small cell lung cancer.

The chain links TRBV19 to TRBJ2-1; 9 bases are a match to TRBD2. This CDR3 has 17 residues. J lost 0 bases, V lost 7 bases, and 10 bases had no gene match. CDR1 and CDR2 (germline): LNHDA, SQIVND (reference sequence). CDR3 DNA sequence: TGTGCCAGTATTAGTGCGGGTAGCGGGAGCTCCTACAATGAGCAGTTCTTC. Translation gives CASISAGSGSSYNEQFF.

This clonotype was detected a few times. The chain joins TRBV7-9 to TRBJ2-2; D remains ambiguous. CDR3 length: 12 amino acids. The V and J ends lost 6 bases and 4 bases respectively, with 6 bases between them. CDR1 is SEHNR, CDR2 FQNEAQ, per germline (reference sequence). The CDR3 loop is CASSSATGELFF. DNA of the CDR3: TGTGCCAGCAGTTCAGCCACCGGGGAGCTGTTTTTT.

This clonotype was recorded a few times. This rearrangement joins TRBV7-2 to TRBJ2-3; 9 bases align to TRBD1. The CDR3 sequence is 15 residues long. The J segment lost 5 bases and the V segment lost 3 bases, leaving 6 bases of the junction unmatched. CDR1 and CDR2 from the germline V gene are SGHTA and FQGNSA. CDR3 sequence: CASSFTTGGRDTQYF. For the CDR3, the DNA is TGTGCCAGCAGCTTTACGACAGGGGGTCGAGATACGCAGTATTTT.

This clonotype showed up many times. The chain carries TRBV5-6 and TRBJ2-2; no definite D call. Trimming took off 4 bases at V and 7 bases at J, with 8 bases between the two ends. CDR1 and CDR2 from the germline V gene are SGHDT and YYEEEE. The CDR3 sequence is 12 residues long. In DNA form, the CDR3 reads TGTGCCAGCAGCCGGTCGGTCGGGGAGCTGTTTTTT. Translated, it gives CASSRSVGELFF.

This clonotype has ten or more counts. This chain joins TRBV14 and TRBJ1-1; possibly TRBD1 for D (5 bases). The CDR3 length is 13 residues. The ends were cut back, 4 bases at V and 12 bases at J, with 18 bases in the middle. CDR1 is SGHDN and CDR2 is FVKESK in the germline V gene. As DNA, the CDR3 is TGTGCCAGCAGCCCTAATACCCTAGGGGAAACTTTCTTT. Encoded protein: CASSPNTLGETFF.

This clonotype has at least ten counts. V is TRBV20-1 and J is TRBJ2-7; 13 nucleotides match TRBD2. The J segment lost 2 bases and the V segment lost 5 bases, leaving 3 bases of the junction unmatched. The CDR3 has 14 amino acids. From germline, CDR1 is DFQATT and CDR2 SNEGSKA (reference sequence). This CDR3 reads CSALGTSGTYEQYF. The CDR3 DNA reads as TGCAGTGCTCTGGGGACTAGCGGGACCTACGAGCAGTACTTC.

Notes on this clonotype: Since a much larger clone is just one base distant, this may be a read error. The chain joins TRBV27 to TRBJ2-3; TRBD2 agrees at 11 bases. The CDR3 runs 17 residues. The germline V gene encodes CDR1 MNHEY and CDR2 SMNVEV (reference sequence). V gave up 0 bases and J gave up 3 bases; unmatched junction bases: 5. The CDR3 nucleotides are TGTGCCAGCAGTTTATCGATGACTAGCGGGATAACAGATACGCAGTATTTT. Translated: CASSLSMTSGITDTQYF.

J is TRBJ2-1 and V is TRBV4-1, with D hard to call. Germline V gene sequence: CDR1 MGHRA, CDR2 YSYEKL. V dropped 4 bases and J dropped 3 bases, with 19 bases sitting between them. There are 17 residues in the CDR3. The CDR3 DNA sequence: TGCGCCAGCAGCCCGACAAGGTTCTCTTTGGACTACAATGAGCAGTTCTTC. Protein sequence: CASSPTRFSLDYNEQFF.

In DNA form, the CDR3 reads TGTGCCAGCAGCCCGCACCCCCGGGGGGCGGGAGGAGGGAGGCAGTTCTTC. Translated, it gives CASSPHPRGAGGGRQFF. V is TRBV4-2 and J is TRBJ2-1, with TRBD2 matching over 8 bases. The CDR3 extends over 17 amino acids. The germline V gene has CDR1 LGHNA and CDR2 YNFKEQ. The J segment lost 12 bases and the V segment lost 4 bases, leaving 20 bases of the junction unmatched.

The rearrangement joins TRBV18 to TRBJ2-5; TRBD1 matches at 8 bases. The germline CDR1 and CDR2 sequences are KGHSH and LQKENI. The CDR3 loop spans 15 amino acids. Unmatched junction bases numbered 12, after V lost 6 bases and J lost 6 bases. The CDR3, as DNA: TGTGCCAGCTCGCCCCAGACAGGGGCCATTCAGACCCAGTACTTC. Its protein is CASSPQTGAIQTQYF.

This clonotype was seen a handful of times. The chain combines TRBV19 with TRBJ2-2; D remains ambiguous. The CDR3 covers 14 residues. CDR1 and CDR2 from the germline V gene are LNHDA and SQIVND (reference sequence). V was cut by 5 bases and J by 0 bases, with 7 bases left in between. This CDR3 is CASSFRSNTGELFF. In nucleotides, the CDR3 is TGTGCCAGTAGTTTTCGTTCGAACACCGGGGAGCTGTTTTTT.

V and J are TRBV12-3 or TRBV12-4 and TRBJ2-1, with D possibly called TRBD1 or TRBD2 (5 bases each). V gave up 5 bases and J gave up 15 bases, with 14 bases separating them. The CDR3 totals 11 residues. CDR3 loop: CASSGTRLMFF. CDR3 sequence (DNA): TGTGCCAGCAGTGGGACCCGACTCATGTTCTTC.